The clone carrying this T cell receptor (beta chain) was recorded a few times. Its antigen is as yet unknown. These data belong to a study of T cells after yellow fever vaccination. About the research overall: SMART-Seq v4 Ultra Low Input prepared libraries from low-cell fractions. Regarding the study as a whole: Shared CD4/CD8 clonotypes were a small share, likely from convergent recombination. Among primary-vaccination clones, most reappeared after the booster, at approximately 96% for CD4 and about 90% for CD8.

Generation of TCR cDNA used 5'RACE template switching (which added a universal primer site and UMIs). From the 5' RACE reads, TCRdb called clonotypes with MiXCR, one entry per CDR3 protein. This table holds 340,000 or so distinct CDR3 sequences, about 12% found once. V dropped 7 bases and J dropped 6 bases, with 19 bases sitting between them. Per the germline V gene, CDR1 is SGHTA and CDR2 is FQGNSA. There are 15 residues in the CDR3. The sequence was obtained from a man between 18 and 29 years old who received the YFV17D yellow fever vaccine. V is TRBV7-2 and J is TRBJ2-1; D possibly uses TRBD1 or TRBD2 (5 bases each). The specimen comprised CD4+ T cells sorted from PBMCs, sampled 15 days after the yellow fever booster vaccination. The CDR3, as DNA: TGTGCCAGCAAGTTTCCCGACACCGGGGCCAATGAGCAGTTCTTC. Its translation is CASKFPDTGANEQFF. Together with reference TRBV7-2 and TRBJ2-1, the CDR3 gives the full variable domain: GAGVSQSPSNKVTEKGKDVELRCDPISGHTALYWYRQSLGQGLEFLIYFQGNSAPDKSGLPSDRFSAERTGGSVSTLTIQRTQQEDSAVYLCASKFPDTGANEQFFGPGTRLTVL.